This TCR beta chain was captured by sequencing in a study of beta chain features in type 1 diabetes. At the level of the study: Patients looked much like healthy donors when it came to age, gender and cell yields.

One heparinised draw, averaging about 116 mL, was taken per donor. The CDR3 is 14 residues long. Unmatched junction bases numbered 4, after V lost 4 bases and J lost 4 bases. Germline-derived CDR1 and CDR2 are SQVTM and ANQGSEA. This clone was recorded at least ten times. The antigen is undetermined. Study-wide results and limits: Relative to healthy donors, patients appeared to have naive, central memory and Treg TCRB repertoires that were more similar. Diminished insertions and augmented deletions at VDJ junctions characterized type 1 diabetes patients.

Every isolated RNA sample was fully reverse transcribed, so sequencing captured expressed TCRB transcripts. The repertoire was sequenced with immunoSEQ multiplex PCR; TCRdb's copy has only in-frame clones and lacks some. The repertoire holds 300,000 to 450,000 clones, with around 12% as singletons. The rearrangement uses TRBV29-1 and TRBJ2-6, with 7 bases identical to TRBD2. This TCR came from a young man in good health. Sequences were obtained from naive CD4+ T cells from blood. The CDR3 coding sequence is TGCAGCGTTGGGGAGGGGCAGGGGGCCAACGTCCTGACTTTC. Its protein is CSVGEGQGANVLTF.